The present entry profiles one T cell receptor beta chain with its context. What it binds is not known. The PCR made use of 60 Vbeta and 13 Jbeta primers. Profiled with immunoSEQ multiplex PCR; TCRdb holds only in-frame clones, not every one. Counted here are some 120,000 clones, 80% occurring once; the ten biggest clones make up roughly 5%. The data originate from a study of cytomegalovirus exposure and HLA in healthy donors. Findings and limits, study-wide: Despite most TCR sequences being rare, some public TCRs occurred in many donors. Confirmation in vitro established that a few CMV-associated chains were specific for CMV antigens. Productive status was seen about 90% or about 30% of the time for most TCR beta V segments in an earlier analysis.

The clonotype comes from a man aged 25-45 years in good health and CMV-seronegative. Sequences were obtained from PBMCs.

CDR3 sequence: CASSYPGRAHEQYF. The DNA of the CDR3 is TGTGCCAGCAGTTACCCTGGCAGGGCCCACGAGCAGTACTTC. V and J are TRBV6-8 and TRBJ2-7, with D possibly matching TRBD1 (5 bases). CDR3 size: 14 residues. Trimming took 2 bases from V and 5 from J, leaving 13 bases between them. Looked up from germline, CDR1 is MNHGY and CDR2 is SAAAGT.